The sequence of this T cell receptor (beta chain) was determined in a study of T cells after yellow fever vaccination. TCRdb processed the 5' RACE reads anew with MiXCR; each CDR3 protein has one entry. The sample has about 22,000 distinct CDR3 sequences, approximately 5.2% seen once. Trimming took off 4 bases at V and 3 bases at J, with 9 bases between the two ends. Germline V gene lookup returns CDR1 ENHRY and CDR2 SYGVKD. This CDR3 contains 13 residues. This clonotype was seen repeatedly, ten times or more. The chain couples TRBV10-3 to TRBJ2-5; D may be TRBD1 (5 bases). The sequence was collected from a man aged 18-30 years who received the YFV17D yellow fever vaccine. The material sequenced was PBMCs, either bulk or a sorted T-cell subset (CD4+, CD8+, memory, or dextramer-sorted; not recorded which), taken 35 to 50 days after the first yellow fever vaccination. In DNA, the CDR3 is TGTGCCATCAGTGCCAGGGTGGAAGAGACCCAGTACTTC. Translated: CAISARVEETQYF.